Listed below are T cell receptor beta chains from one sample, sequenced in a study of shared clonotypes between healthy human individuals. The assay was immunoSEQ multiplex PCR, and TCRdb's table has in-frame clones only and misses some. In the table there are 2.3 million or so clones, more than 85% of which are singletons. The sequenced material came from naive CD4+ T cells from PBMCs. The receptors stem from a man between 18 and 29 years old in good health. Some clones in this sample may be carry-over from other donors' samples. The CDR3 runs from the conserved cysteine through the conserved F or W. The D gene is left open where the match is weak. Not all rows give a size; the values are once, few, many and, for expanded clones, a class.

J	V	size	D	CDR3	DNA
TRBJ2-7	TRBV4-3	-	TRBD2	CASSQRLAGGISYEQYF	TGCGCCAGCAGCCAAAGGCTAGCGGGAGGGATCTCCTACGAGCAGTACTTC
TRBJ2-3	TRBV9	-	TRBD2	CASSVTSGYTDTQYF	TGTGCCAGCAGCGTGACTAGCGGATACACAGATACGCAGTATTTT
TRBJ2-1	TRBV11-2	-	TRBD2	CASSPLLAGKHNEQFF	TGTGCCAGCAGCCCACTACTAGCGGGCAAACACAATGAGCAGTTCTTC
TRBJ1-2	TRBV12-5	-	-	CASGLVTGRGIYGYTF	TGTGCTAGTGGTTTGGTAACGGGACGCGGAATATATGGCTACACCTTC
TRBJ2-2	TRBV7-9	-	-	CASSRYTGELFF	TGTGCCAGCAGCCGATACACCGGGGAGCTGTTTTTT
TRBJ1-1	TRBV28	-	-	CASSRPGLSGRTEAFF	TGTGCCAGCAGCCGACCCGGACTATCTGGGAGAACTGAAGCTTTCTTT
TRBJ1-5	TRBV7-9	-	-	CASSLLDQPQHF	TGTGCCAGCAGCTTATTGGATCAGCCCCAGCATTTT
TRBJ1-5	TRBV15	-	-	CATSRVAGDQPQHF	TGTGCCACCAGCAGAGTGGCAGGGGATCAGCCCCAGCATTTT
TRBJ2-2	TRBV7-3	-	TRBD2	CASSPGGGRAPGELFF	TGTGCCAGCAGCCCTGGTGGTGGGAGGGCCCCCGGGGAGCTGTTTTTT
TRBJ2-3	TRBV7-9	-	-	CASSLGRSSTDTQYF	TGTGCCAGCAGCTTAGGGCGGAGTAGCACAGATACGCAGTATTTT
TRBJ2-2	TRBV5-1	-	TRBD1	CASSPRPAGGTGELFF	TGCGCCAGCAGTCCCCGCCCCGCAGGGGGCACCGGGGAGCTGTTTTTT
TRBJ1-1	TRBV10-3	-	TRBD1	CAIRDPRPRGPHTEAFF	TGTGCCATCAGGGACCCCCGACCCAGGGGGCCGCACACTGAAGCTTTCTTT
TRBJ1-1	TRBV28	-	-	CASSLGGVAKPEAFF	TGTGCCAGCAGTTTGGGAGGGGTGGCGAAACCTGAAGCTTTCTTT
TRBJ2-1	TRBV5-1	-	-	CASSYLAASSYNEQFF	TGCGCCAGCAGCTATCTAGCCGCGAGCTCCTACAATGAGCAGTTCTTC
TRBJ1-5	TRBV15	-	TRBD1	CATGTDNNQPQHF	TGTGCCACTGGGACAGATAACAATCAGCCCCAGCATTTT
TRBJ2-5	TRBV5-5	-	-	CASSLRGETQYF	TGTGCCAGCAGCCTTCGAGGCGAGACCCAGTACTTC
TRBJ2-3	TRBV6-1	-	TRBD2	CASTLPRLAGDTQYF	TGTGCCAGCACCCTACCCCGACTAGCGGGGGATACGCAGTATTTT
TRBJ2-7	TRBV28	-	TRBD1	CASSYRGRFEQYF	TGTGCCAGCAGTTACAGGGGGCGATTCGAGCAGTACTTC
TRBJ1-2	TRBV5-4	-	-	CASSLEGRLNYGYTF	TGTGCCAGCAGCTTGGAGGGCCGCCTTAACTATGGCTACACCTTC
TRBJ1-1	TRBV5-1	-	-	CASSPPTGGRRTEAFF	TGCGCCAGCAGCCCTCCTACCGGGGGGCGTCGGACTGAAGCTTTCTTT
TRBJ1-2	TRBV5-5	-	TRBD1	CASSLTRGVGYTF	TGTGCCAGCAGCTTGACCAGGGGGGTAGGCTACACCTTC
TRBJ2-5	TRBV6-5	-	TRBD1	CASSTRTGGETQYF	TGTGCCAGCAGTACCCGGACAGGCGGAGAGACCCAGTACTTC
TRBJ1-4	TRBV5-1	-	-	CASSLEGGREKLFF	TGCGCCAGCAGCTTGGAAGGGGGGCGAGAAAAACTGTTTTTT
TRBJ2-5	TRBV28	-	TRBD2	CASSRSGGVGQETQYF	TGTGCCAGCAGCCGTAGCGGGGGTGTGGGACAAGAGACCCAGTACTTC
TRBJ2-1	TRBV21-1	-	-	CASSNTTTSSYNEQFF	TGTGCCAGCAGCAACACGACTACGAGCTCCTACAATGAGCAGTTCTTC
TRBJ1-5	TRBV6-1	-	-	CASSESRQYSNQPQHF	TGTGCCAGCAGTGAAAGTCGGCAGTATAGCAATCAGCCCCAGCATTTT
TRBJ1-1	TRBV11-2	once	-	CASSLGAGNTEAFF	TGTGCCAGCAGCTTAGGAGCGGGGAACACTGAAGCTTTCTTT
TRBJ1-4	TRBV5-1	-	-	CASSHDNYYREFEKLFF	TGCGCCAGCAGCCATGACAACTACTATCGGGAGTTTGAAAAACTGTTTTTT
TRBJ2-5	TRBV10-3	-	-	CATLSDVGHPTQYF	TGTGCCACCCTCTCTGACGTAGGCCACCCGACCCAGTACTTC
TRBJ2-1	TRBV6-6	-	-	CASSYARTGRYNEQFF	TGTGCCAGCAGTTACGCTAGGACGGGGCGCTACAATGAGCAGTTCTTC
TRBJ2-7	TRBV28	-	-	CASSFLYNSYEQYF	TGTGCCAGCAGTTTTCTGTACAATTCCTACGAGCAGTACTTC
TRBJ1-2	TRBV7-2	-	-	CASSPGSFPDVFGGYTF	TGTGCCAGCAGCCCAGGGTCCTTTCCGGATGTTTTTGGTGGCTACACCTTC
TRBJ2-3	TRBV30	-	-	CASGGMTTDTQYF	TGTGCCTCTGGGGGGATGACCACAGATACGCAGTATTTT
TRBJ2-7	TRBV27	-	-	CAEGRLRDEQYF	TGTGCCGAGGGGCGGCTCCGCGACGAGCAGTACTTC
TRBJ1-4	TRBV5-1	-	TRBD1	CASSQGQGEEKLFF	TGCGCCAGCAGCCAGGGACAGGGGGAAGAAAAACTGTTTTTT
TRBJ1-3	TRBV6-5	-	-	CASSYNQASGNTIYF	TGTGCCAGCAGTTATAACCAGGCCTCTGGAAACACCATATATTTT
TRBJ1-3	TRBV5-6	-	-	CASRVQGGNTIYF	TGTGCCAGCAGAGTCCAGGGGGGAAACACCATATATTTT
TRBJ1-2	TRBV11-2	-	TRBD1	CASSLDAGQGLGYTF	TGTGCCAGCAGCTTAGATGCTGGACAGGGGCTTGGCTACACCTTC
TRBJ2-7	TRBV28	-	-	CASSLSPGDPAYEQYF	TGTGCCAGCAGTTTATCTCCTGGGGACCCCGCCTACGAGCAGTACTTC